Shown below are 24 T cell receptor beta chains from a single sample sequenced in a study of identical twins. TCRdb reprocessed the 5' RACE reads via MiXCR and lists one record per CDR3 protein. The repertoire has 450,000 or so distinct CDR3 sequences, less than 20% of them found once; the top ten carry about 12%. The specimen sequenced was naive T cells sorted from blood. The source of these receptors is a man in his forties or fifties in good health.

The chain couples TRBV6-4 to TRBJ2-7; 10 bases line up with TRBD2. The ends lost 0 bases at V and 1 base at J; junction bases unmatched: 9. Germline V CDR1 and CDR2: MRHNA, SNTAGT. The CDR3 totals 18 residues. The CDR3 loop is CASSDSASGRVLSYEQYF. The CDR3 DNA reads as TGTGCCAGCAGTGACTCCGCTAGCGGGAGAGTTTTATCCTACGAGCAGTACTTC.

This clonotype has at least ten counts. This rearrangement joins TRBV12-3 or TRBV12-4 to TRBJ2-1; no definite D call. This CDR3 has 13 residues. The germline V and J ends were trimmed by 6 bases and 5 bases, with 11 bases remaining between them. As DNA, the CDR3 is TGTGCCAGCAGCCTCCCGCCTAACAATGAGCAGTTCTTC. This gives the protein CASSLPPNNEQFF.

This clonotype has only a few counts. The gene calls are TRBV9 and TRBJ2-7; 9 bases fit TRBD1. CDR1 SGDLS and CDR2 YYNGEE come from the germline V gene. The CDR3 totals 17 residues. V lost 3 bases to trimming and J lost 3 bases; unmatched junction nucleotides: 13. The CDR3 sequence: CASSAGLPGQGFYEQYF. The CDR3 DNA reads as TGTGCCAGCAGCGCTGGGCTACCGGGACAGGGCTTCTACGAGCAGTACTTC.

Written as DNA, the CDR3 is TGCGCCAGCAGCTTGGAGGCAGCTTACTATGGCTACACCTTC. Protein sequence: CASSLEAAYYGYTF. V usage is TRBV5-1 and J usage is TRBJ1-2; D call uncertain. Germline V gene lookup returns CDR1 SGHRS and CDR2 YFSETQ. CDR3 size: 14 residues. V lost 0 bases and J lost 3, with 9 bases in between.

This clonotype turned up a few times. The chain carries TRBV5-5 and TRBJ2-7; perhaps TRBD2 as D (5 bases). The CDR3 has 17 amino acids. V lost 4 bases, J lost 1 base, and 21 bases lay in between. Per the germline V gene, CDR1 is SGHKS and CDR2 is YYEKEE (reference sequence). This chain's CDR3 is CASSQTLSVPFSYEQYF. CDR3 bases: TGTGCCAGCAGCCAAACCCTTAGCGTACCGTTTTCCTACGAGCAGTACTTC.

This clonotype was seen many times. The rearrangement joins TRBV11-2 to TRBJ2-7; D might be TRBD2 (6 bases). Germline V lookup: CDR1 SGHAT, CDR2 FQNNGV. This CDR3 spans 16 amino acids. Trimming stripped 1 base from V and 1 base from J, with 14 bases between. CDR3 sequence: CASSLGFSGSSYEQYF. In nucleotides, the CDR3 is TGTGCCAGCAGCTTAGGTTTTAGCGGCTCATCCTACGAGCAGTACTTC. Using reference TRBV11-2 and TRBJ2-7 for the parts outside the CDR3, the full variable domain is EAGVAQSPRYKIIEKRQSVAFWCNPISGHATLYWYQQILGQGPKLLIQFQNNGVVDDSQLPKDRFSAERLKGVDSTLKIQPAKLEDSAVYLCASSLGFSGSSYEQYFGPGTRLTVT.

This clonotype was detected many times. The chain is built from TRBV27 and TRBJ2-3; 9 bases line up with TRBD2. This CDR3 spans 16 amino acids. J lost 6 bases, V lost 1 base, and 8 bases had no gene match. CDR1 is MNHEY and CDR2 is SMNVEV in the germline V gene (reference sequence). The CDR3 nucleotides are TGTGCCAGCAGTTTATTTGGCGGGAGGGCCGTTGATACGCAGTATTTT. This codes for CASSLFGGRAVDTQYF.

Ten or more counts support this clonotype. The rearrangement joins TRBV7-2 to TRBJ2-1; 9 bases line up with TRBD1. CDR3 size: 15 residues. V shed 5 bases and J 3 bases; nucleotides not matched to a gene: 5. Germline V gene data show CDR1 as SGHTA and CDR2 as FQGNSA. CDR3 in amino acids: CASSLDRGVYNEQFF. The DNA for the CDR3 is TGTGCCAGCAGCCTGGACAGGGGTGTCTACAATGAGCAGTTCTTC.

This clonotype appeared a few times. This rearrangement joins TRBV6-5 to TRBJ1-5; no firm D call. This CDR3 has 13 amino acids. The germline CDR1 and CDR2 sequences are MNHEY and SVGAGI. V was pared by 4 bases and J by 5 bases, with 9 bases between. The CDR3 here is CASSSVPHQPQHF. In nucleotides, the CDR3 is TGTGCCAGCAGTTCCGTCCCCCATCAGCCCCAGCATTTT.

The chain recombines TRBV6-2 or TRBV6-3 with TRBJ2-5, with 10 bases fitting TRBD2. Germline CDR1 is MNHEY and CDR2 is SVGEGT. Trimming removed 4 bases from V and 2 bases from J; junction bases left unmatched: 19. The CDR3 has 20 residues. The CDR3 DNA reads TGTGCCAGCAGTTGGACCTCGGGGACTAGCGCCCAAGCCAGACAAGAGACCCAGTACTTC. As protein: CASSWTSGTSAQARQETQYF.

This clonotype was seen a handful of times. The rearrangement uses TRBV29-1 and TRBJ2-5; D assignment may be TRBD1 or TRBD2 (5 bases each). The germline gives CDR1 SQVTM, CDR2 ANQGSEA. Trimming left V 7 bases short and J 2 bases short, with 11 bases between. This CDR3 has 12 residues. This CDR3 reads CSDRWGQETQYF. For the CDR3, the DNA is TGCAGCGACCGCTGGGGGCAAGAGACCCAGTACTTC.

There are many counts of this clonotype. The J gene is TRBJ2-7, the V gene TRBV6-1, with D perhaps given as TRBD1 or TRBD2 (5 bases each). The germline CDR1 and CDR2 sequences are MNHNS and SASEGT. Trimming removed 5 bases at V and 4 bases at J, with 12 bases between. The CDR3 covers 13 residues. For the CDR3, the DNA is TGTGCCAGCAGTCGAGGGGTCCTGTACGAGCAGTACTTC. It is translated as CASSRGVLYEQYF.

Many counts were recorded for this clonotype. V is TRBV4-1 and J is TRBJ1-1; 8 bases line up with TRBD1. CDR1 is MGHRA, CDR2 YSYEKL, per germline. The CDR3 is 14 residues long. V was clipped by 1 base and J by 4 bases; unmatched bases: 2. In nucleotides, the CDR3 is TGCGCCAGCAGCCAAGCAGGGGGCCTCACTGAAGCTTTCTTT. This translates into CASSQAGGLTEAFF.

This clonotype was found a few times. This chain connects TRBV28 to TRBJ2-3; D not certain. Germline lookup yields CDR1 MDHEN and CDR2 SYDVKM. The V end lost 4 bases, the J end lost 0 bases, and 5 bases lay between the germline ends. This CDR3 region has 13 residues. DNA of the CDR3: TGTGCCAGCAGTTCATGGAGCACAGATACGCAGTATTTT. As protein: CASSSWSTDTQYF.

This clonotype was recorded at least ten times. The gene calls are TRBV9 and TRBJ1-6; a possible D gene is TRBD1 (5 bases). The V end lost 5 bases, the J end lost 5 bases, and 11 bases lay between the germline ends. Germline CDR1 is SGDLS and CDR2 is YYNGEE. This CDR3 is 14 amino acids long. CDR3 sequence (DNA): TGTGCCAGCAGATCGGACACAAATAATTCACCCCTCCACTTT. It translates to CASRSDTNNSPLHF.

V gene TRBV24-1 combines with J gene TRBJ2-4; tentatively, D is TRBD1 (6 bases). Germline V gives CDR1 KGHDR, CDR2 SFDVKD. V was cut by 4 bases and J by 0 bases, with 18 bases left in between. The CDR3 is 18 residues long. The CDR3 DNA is TGTGCCACCAGTGAGTTGACAGGAAGCCCCCTAGCCAAAAACATTCAGTACTTC. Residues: CATSELTGSPLAKNIQYF.

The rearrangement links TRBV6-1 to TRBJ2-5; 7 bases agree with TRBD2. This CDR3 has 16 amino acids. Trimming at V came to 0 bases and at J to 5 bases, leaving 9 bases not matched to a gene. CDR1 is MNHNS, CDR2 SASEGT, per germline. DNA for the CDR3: TGTGCCAGCAGTGAAGCGGTGGGCGGGAGTAGGGAGACCCAGTACTTC. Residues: CASSEAVGGSRETQYF.

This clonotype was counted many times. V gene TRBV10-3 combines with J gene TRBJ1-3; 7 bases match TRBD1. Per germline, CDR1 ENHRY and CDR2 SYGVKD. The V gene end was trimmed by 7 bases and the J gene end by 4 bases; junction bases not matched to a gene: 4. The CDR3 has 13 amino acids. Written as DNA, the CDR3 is TGTGCCATCAACCCGGGACAGGGAAACACCATATATTTT. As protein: CAINPGQGNTIYF.

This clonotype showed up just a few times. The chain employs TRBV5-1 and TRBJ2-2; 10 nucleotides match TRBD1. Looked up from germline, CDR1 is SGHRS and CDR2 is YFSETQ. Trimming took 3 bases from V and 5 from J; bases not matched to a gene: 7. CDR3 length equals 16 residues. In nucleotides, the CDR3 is TGCGCCAGCAGCTCCTCCGGGACAGGGGTGACCGGGGAGCTGTTTTTT. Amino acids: CASSSSGTGVTGELFF.

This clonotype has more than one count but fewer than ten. The CDR3 DNA reads as TGTGCCAGCAGCCCCGGCCGGTACCGTGGGTCACCCCTCCACTTT. This sequence encodes CASSPGRYRGSPLHF. The chain links TRBV6-1 to TRBJ1-6; D is unclear. V was trimmed by 6 bases and J by 10 bases, leaving 19 bases between them. The CDR3 is 15 residues long. Germline CDR1 reads MNHNS; CDR2 reads SASEGT.

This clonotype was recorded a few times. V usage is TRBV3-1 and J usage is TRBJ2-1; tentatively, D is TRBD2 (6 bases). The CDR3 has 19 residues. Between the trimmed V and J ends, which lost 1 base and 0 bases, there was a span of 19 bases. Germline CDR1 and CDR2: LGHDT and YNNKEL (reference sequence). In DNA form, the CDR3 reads TGTGCCAGCAGCCAAGTCTTTAACTTGAGGCGGGACTCCTACAATGAGCAGTTCTTC. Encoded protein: CASSQVFNLRRDSYNEQFF.

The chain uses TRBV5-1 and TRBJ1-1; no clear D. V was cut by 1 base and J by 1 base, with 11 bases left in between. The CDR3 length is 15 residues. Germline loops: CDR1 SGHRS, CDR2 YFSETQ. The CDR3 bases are TGCGCCAGCAGCTTGTCCCCAAATAGGAACACTGAAGCTTTCTTT. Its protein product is CASSLSPNRNTEAFF.

The CDR3 nucleotides are TGTGCCAGCAGTTTAAACAGGGCCAGGACCTACGAGCAGTACTTC. Translated, it gives CASSLNRARTYEQYF. V is TRBV28 and J is TRBJ2-7, with a possible D match to TRBD1 (6 bases). Germline CDR1 is MDHEN and CDR2 is SYDVKM. The CDR3 totals 15 residues. Trimming left V 2 bases short and J 2 bases short, with 13 bases between.

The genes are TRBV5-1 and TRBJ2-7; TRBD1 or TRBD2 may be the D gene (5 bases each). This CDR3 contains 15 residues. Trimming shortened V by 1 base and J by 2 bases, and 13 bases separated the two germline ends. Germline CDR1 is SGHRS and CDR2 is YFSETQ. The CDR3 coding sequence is TGCGCCAGCAGCTTGCTAGGGGAAGCGGCCTACGAGCAGTACTTC. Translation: CASSLLGEAAYEQYF. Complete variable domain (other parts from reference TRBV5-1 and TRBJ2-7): KAGVTQTPRYLIKTRGQQVTLSCSPISGHRSVSWYQQTPGQGLQFLFEYFSETQRNKGNFPGRFSGRQFSNSRSEMNVSTLELGDSALYLCASSLLGEAAYEQYFGPGTRLTVT.